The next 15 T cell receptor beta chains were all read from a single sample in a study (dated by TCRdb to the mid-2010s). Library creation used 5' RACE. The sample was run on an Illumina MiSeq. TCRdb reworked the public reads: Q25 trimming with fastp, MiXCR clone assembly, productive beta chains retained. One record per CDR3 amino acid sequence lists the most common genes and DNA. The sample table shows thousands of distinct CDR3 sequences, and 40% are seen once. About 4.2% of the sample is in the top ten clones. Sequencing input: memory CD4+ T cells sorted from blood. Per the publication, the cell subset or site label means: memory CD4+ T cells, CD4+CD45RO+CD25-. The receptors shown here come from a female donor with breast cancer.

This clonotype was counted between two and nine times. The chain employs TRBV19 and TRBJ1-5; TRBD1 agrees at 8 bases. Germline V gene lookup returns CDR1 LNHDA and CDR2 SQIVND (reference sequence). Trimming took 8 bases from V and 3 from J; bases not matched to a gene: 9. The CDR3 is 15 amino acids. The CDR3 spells CASGRQGSINQPQHF. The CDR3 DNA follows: TGTGCCAGTGGAAGACAGGGGTCAATCAATCAGCCCCAGCATTTT. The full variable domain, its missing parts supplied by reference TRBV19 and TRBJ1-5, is DGGITQSPKYLFRKEGQNVTLSCEQNLNHDAMYWYRQDPGQGLRLIYYSQIVNDFQKGDIAEGYSVSREKKESFPLTVTSAQKNPTAFYLCASGRQGSINQPQHFGDGTRLSIL.

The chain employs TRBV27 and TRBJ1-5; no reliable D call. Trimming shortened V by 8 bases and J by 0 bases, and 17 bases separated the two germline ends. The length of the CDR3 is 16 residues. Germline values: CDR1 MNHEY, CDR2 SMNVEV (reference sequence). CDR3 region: CASGSRQSYSNQPQHF. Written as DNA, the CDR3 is TGTGCCAGCGGCTCACGTCAGAGCTATAGCAATCAGCCCCAGCATTTT.

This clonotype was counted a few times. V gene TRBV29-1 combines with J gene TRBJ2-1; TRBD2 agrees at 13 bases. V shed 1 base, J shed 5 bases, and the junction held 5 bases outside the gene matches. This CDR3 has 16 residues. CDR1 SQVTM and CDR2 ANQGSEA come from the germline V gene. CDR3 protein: CSVEGWGLAGNNEQFF. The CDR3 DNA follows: TGCAGCGTTGAAGGCTGGGGACTAGCGGGAAACAATGAGCAGTTCTTC.

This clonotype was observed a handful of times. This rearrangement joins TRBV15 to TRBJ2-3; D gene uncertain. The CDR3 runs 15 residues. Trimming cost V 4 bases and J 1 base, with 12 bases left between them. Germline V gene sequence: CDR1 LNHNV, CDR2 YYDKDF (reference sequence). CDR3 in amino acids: CATSIPDGRTDTQYF. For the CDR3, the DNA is TGTGCCACCAGCATACCGGACGGACGCACAGATACGCAGTATTTT.

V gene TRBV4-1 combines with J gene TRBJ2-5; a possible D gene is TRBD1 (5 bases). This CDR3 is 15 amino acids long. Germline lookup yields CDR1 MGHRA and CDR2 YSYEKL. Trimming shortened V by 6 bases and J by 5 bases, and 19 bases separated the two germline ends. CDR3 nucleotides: TGCGCCAGCAGAATTCAGACAGCCTCGCTGGAGACCCAGTACTTC. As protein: CASRIQTASLETQYF.

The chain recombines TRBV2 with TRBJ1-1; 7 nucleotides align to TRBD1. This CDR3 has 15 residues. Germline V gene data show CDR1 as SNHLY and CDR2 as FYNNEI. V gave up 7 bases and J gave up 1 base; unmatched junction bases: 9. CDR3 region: CASTDLTGKNTEAFF. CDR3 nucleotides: TGTGCCAGCACCGACCTGACAGGGAAGAACACTGAAGCTTTCTTT.

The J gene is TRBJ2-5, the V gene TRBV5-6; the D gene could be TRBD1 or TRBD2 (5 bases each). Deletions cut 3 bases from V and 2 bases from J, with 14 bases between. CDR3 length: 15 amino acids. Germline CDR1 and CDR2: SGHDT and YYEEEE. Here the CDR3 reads CASSSGTRIQETQYF. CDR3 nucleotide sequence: TGTGCCAGCAGCTCCGGGACGCGAATTCAAGAGACCCAGTACTTC.

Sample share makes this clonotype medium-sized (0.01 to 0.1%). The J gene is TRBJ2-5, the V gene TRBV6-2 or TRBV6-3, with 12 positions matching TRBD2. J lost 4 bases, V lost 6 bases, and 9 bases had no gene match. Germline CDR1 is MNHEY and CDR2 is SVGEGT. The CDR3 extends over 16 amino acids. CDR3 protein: CASSLGLAGLPETQYF. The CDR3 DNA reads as TGTGCCAGCAGCCTGGGACTAGCGGGCCTCCCAGAGACCCAGTACTTC.

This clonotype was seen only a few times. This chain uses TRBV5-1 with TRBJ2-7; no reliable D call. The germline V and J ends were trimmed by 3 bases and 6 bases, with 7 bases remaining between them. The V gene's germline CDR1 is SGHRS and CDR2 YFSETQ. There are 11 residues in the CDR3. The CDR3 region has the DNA TGCGCCAGCAGCTGGCAGAGCGAGCAGTACTTC. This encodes CASSWQSEQYF. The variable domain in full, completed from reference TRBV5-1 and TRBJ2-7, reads KAGVTQTPRYLIKTRGQQVTLSCSPISGHRSVSWYQQTPGQGLQFLFEYFSETQRNKGNFPGRFSGRQFSNSRSEMNVSTLELGDSALYLCASSWQSEQYFGPGTRLTVT.

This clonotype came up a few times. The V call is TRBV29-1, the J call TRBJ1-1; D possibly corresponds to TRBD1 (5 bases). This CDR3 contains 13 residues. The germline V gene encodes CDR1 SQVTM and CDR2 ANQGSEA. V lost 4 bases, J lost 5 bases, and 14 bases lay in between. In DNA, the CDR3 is TGCAGCGTTGGTGACGCCGGGGGGACTGAAGCTTTCTTT. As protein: CSVGDAGGTEAFF.

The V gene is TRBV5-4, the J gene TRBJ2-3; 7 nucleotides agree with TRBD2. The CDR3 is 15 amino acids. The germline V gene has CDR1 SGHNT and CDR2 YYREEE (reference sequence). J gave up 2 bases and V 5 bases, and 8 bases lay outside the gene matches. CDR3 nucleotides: TGTGCCAGCAGGCCCGGGACTAAACTCACAGATACGCAGTATTTT. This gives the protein CASRPGTKLTDTQYF.

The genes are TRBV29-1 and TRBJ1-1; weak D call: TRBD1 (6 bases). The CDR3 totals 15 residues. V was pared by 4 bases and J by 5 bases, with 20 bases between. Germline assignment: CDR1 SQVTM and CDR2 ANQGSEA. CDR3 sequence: CSVGNWAGVKTEAFF. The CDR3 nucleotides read TGCAGCGTTGGGAATTGGGCAGGGGTAAAGACTGAAGCTTTCTTT.

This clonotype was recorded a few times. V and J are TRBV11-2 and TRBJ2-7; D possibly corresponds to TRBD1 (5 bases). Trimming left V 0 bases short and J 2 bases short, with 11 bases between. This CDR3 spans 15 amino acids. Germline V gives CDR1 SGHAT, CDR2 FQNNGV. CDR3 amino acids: CASSLEWGGTYEQYF. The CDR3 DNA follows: TGTGCCAGCAGCTTAGAGTGGGGCGGCACCTACGAGCAGTACTTC.

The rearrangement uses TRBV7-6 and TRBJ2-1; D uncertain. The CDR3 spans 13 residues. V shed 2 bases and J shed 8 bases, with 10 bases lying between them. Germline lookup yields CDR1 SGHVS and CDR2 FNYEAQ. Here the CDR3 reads CASSLSEYDEQFF. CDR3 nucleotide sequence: TGTGCCAGCAGCTTATCGGAGTACGATGAGCAGTTCTTC.

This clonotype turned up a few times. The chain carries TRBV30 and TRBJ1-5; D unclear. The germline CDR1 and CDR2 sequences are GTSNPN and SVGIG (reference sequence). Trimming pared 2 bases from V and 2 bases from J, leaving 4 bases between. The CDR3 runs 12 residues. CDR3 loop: CAWSRGNQPQHF. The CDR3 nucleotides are TGTGCCTGGAGTAGGGGCAATCAGCCCCAGCATTTT.